In this sample, the clone carrying this T cell receptor (beta chain) turned up a few times. The entry originates in a study of early T cells in non-severe SARS-CoV-2 infection. Attached unique molecular identifiers marked individual cDNA molecules. TCRdb redid the calling of the 5' RACE reads with MiXCR, one entry per CDR3 protein. The table lists around 86,000 distinct CDR3 sequences, around 15% of them singletons. This CDR3 is 15 amino acids long. Unmatched junction bases numbered 2, after V lost 0 bases and J lost 2 bases. Germline V gene sequence: CDR1 MGHRA, CDR2 YSYEKL. Sequenced material: whole blood. The receptor's source is an adult who was a healthcare worker with PCR-confirmed SARS-CoV-2 infection or an uninfected control (not recorded which). The chain carries TRBV4-1 and TRBJ1-2; 8 bases match TRBD1. CDR3 protein: CASSQDQGANYGYTF. The CDR3 nucleotides are TGCGCCAGCAGCCAAGATCAGGGGGCCAACTATGGCTACACCTTC.